These 20 T cell receptor beta chains originate from one sample sequenced in a study of preoperative IRX-2 immunotherapy in early breast cancer (dated by TCRdb to about 2019). The treatment or condition label for this specimen denotes: preoperative locoregional IRX-2 cytokine immunotherapy. Receptors were amplified or captured by the immunoSEQ multiplex PCR assay. TCRdb stores this immuneACCESS table with in-frame sequences only. Part of the clones is absent; in the studies checked, under half of the shortfall reflects unresolved V genes, and no reason is known for the rest. This sample holds some 11,000 clones; 65% to 90% were observed only once. About 6% of the sample belongs to the ten largest clones. The source material was lymph node tissue, sampled before IRX-2 immunotherapy. The source is a human donor with breast cancer.

The chain recombines TRBV11-3 with TRBJ1-1; tentative D call: TRBD1 (5 bases). Trimming left V 5 bases short and J 6 bases short, with 19 bases between. The CDR3 is 15 residues long. Germline lookup yields CDR1 SGHNT and CDR2 YENEEA. DNA for the CDR3: TGTGCCAGCAGCCTTATTCGGGGGGGAGCGGCTGAAGCTTTCTTT. It encodes CASSLIRGGAAEAFF.

The chain joins TRBV12-5 to TRBJ1-2, with D maybe TRBD1 (6 bases). Germline CDR1 is LGHNT and CDR2 is FRNRAP. This CDR3 is 15 amino acids long. The CDR3 here is CASVIKTGYNYGYTF. In DNA form, the CDR3 reads TGTGCCAGCGTAATAAAAACAGGGTACAACTATGGCTACACCTTC.

This chain uses TRBV6-8 with TRBJ2-4; D not certain. V was pared by 10 bases and J by 2 bases, with 9 bases between. From germline, CDR1 is MNHGY and CDR2 SAAAGT. CDR3 size: 12 residues. CDR3: CATTFTKNIQYF. The CDR3 DNA reads as TGTGCCACGACCTTCACCAAAAACATTCAGTACTTC.

V gene TRBV19 combines with J gene TRBJ1-5; no clear D gene. From germline, CDR1 is LNHDA and CDR2 SQIVND (reference sequence). The CDR3 length is 15 residues. The V end was cut by 7 bases, the J end by 2 bases, with 15 bases between. DNA for the CDR3: TGTGCCAGTACCCGAGCGGTCGTTGGCAATCAGCCCCAGCATTTT. It translates to CASTRAVVGNQPQHF.

This clone appeared a few times. This chain uses TRBV11-3 with TRBJ2-6, with 8 bases matching TRBD2. Trimming cost V 5 bases and J 0 bases; bases outside gene matches: 6. The CDR3 covers 17 residues. Germline CDR1 reads SGHNT; CDR2 reads YENEEA. In DNA form, the CDR3 reads TGTGCCAGCAGCCCAGAGAGCGGGAGCTCTGGGGCCAACGTCCTGACTTTC. Its translation: CASSPESGSSGANVLTF.

This clone appeared a few times. The chain employs TRBV15 and TRBJ2-2; 10 positions match TRBD1. V lost 1 base to trimming and J lost 4 bases; unmatched junction nucleotides: 0. The CDR3 sequence is 15 residues long. In germline, CDR1 is LNHNV, CDR2 YYDKDF (reference sequence). DNA of the CDR3: TGTGCCACCAGCAGAGGGACAGGGGGCACCGGGGAGCTGTTTTTT. The encoded protein is CATSRGTGGTGELFF.

The chain is built from TRBV14 and TRBJ2-7; 13 nucleotides agree with TRBD2. Germline V gene data show CDR1 as SGHDN and CDR2 as FVKESK. The CDR3 totals 19 residues. The V segment lost 1 base and the J segment 6 bases; nucleotides outside the gene matches: 15. In DNA form, the CDR3 reads TGTGCCAGCAGCCAAGTGGGTCGACTAGCGGGAGGTTGGACGGGCGAGCAGTACTTC. It specifies CASSQVGRLAGGWTGEQYF.

The genes are TRBV6-8 and TRBJ2-1, with TRBD1 identical over 9 bases. J gave up 6 bases and V 5 bases, and 8 bases lay outside the gene matches. The germline CDR1 and CDR2 sequences are MNHGY and SAAAGT. CDR3 length equals 15 residues. This chain's CDR3 is CASSPDRGGRNEQFF. CDR3 nucleotides: TGTGCCAGCAGTCCTGACAGGGGGGGCCGCAATGAGCAGTTCTTC.

This chain links TRBV19 with TRBJ1-1; D is possibly TRBD1 (6 bases). From germline, CDR1 is LNHDA and CDR2 SQIVND (reference sequence). V lost 1 base and J 3 bases, leaving 15 bases between the germline ends. The CDR3 totals 16 residues. The CDR3 is CASSIGGLQGHTEAFF. The CDR3 nucleotides are TGTGCCAGTAGTATAGGGGGCCTTCAGGGGCACACTGAAGCTTTCTTT.

The chain couples TRBV5-1 to TRBJ1-5; TRBD1 aligns across 7 bases. J lost 5 bases, V lost 1 base, and 6 bases had no gene match. The CDR3 is 15 amino acids. Germline loops: CDR1 SGHRS, CDR2 YFSETQ. This CDR3 reads CASSLIPGGDQPQHF. Written as DNA, the CDR3 is TGCGCCAGCAGCTTGATACCAGGGGGGGATCAGCCCCAGCATTTT.

The chain employs TRBV18 and TRBJ1-5; TRBD1 agrees at 8 bases. Trimming took 3 bases from V and 6 from J; bases not matched to a gene: 7. CDR3 length: 15 amino acids. Germline V CDR1 and CDR2: KGHSH, LQKENI. The CDR3, as DNA: TGTGCCAGCTCACCTCCAGGGGGCGGACCTCAGCCCCAGCATTTT. Translation gives CASSPPGGGPQPQHF.

This clone has just a few counts. The chain combines TRBV6-8 with TRBJ1-1; 7 bases align to TRBD1. J lost 5 bases, V lost 8 bases, and 8 bases had no gene match. The CDR3 runs 13 residues. Germline lookup yields CDR1 MNHGY and CDR2 SAAAGT. The CDR3 region is CASLRQGGTEAFF. CDR3 DNA sequence: TGTGCCAGCCTTAGACAGGGTGGGACTGAAGCTTTCTTT.

The chain joins TRBV7-6 to TRBJ2-7; 10 bases fit TRBD2. The germline CDR1 and CDR2 sequences are SGHVS and FNYEAQ. This CDR3 contains 15 residues. V was pared by 5 bases and J by 1 base, with 5 bases of the junction left unmatched. The CDR3 loop reads CASSGTSGNSYEQYF. The CDR3 nucleotides are TGTGCCAGCAGCGGAACTAGCGGGAATTCCTACGAGCAGTACTTC.

This chain joins TRBV19 and TRBJ2-3, with D possibly TRBD2 on 5 matching bases. V lost 3 bases, J lost 10 bases, and 20 bases lay in between. The CDR3 is 15 residues long. The V gene's germline CDR1 is LNHDA and CDR2 SQIVND (reference sequence). The CDR3 loop reads CASSMASGSQIPQYF. CDR3 sequence (DNA): TGTGCCAGTAGTATGGCCAGCGGATCACAGATACCGCAGTATTTT.

The J gene is TRBJ1-3, the V gene TRBV28; TRBD1 is a possible D gene (5 bases). Germline CDR1 and CDR2: MDHEN and SYDVKM. V lost 3 bases, J lost 4 bases, and 13 bases lay in between. The CDR3 loop spans 15 amino acids. As DNA, the CDR3 is TGTGCCAGCAGTTTTTATCGGGGGTCGGGAAACACCATATATTTT. This translates into CASSFYRGSGNTIYF.

The chain is built from TRBV6-8 and TRBJ1-1, with TRBD1 as a possible D gene (6 bases). Trimming stripped 0 bases from V and 10 bases from J, with 15 bases between. The CDR3 is 14 amino acids. The germline V gene encodes CDR1 MNHGY and CDR2 SAAAGT. The CDR3, as DNA: TGTGCCAGCAGTTACTCTTGGTCGGAAGGGGGAGCTTTCTTT. Residues: CASSYSWSEGGAFF.

The J gene is TRBJ1-1, the V gene TRBV5-1; 8 bases fit TRBD1. The ends lost 0 bases at V and 4 bases at J; junction bases unmatched: 11. CDR1 SGHRS and CDR2 YFSETQ come from the germline V gene. CDR3 size: 17 residues. The CDR3 sequence: CASSLAGGGGLGTEAFF. The CDR3 nucleotides read TGCGCCAGCAGCTTGGCAGGGGGCGGTGGATTGGGCACTGAAGCTTTCTTT.

The table lists this clone with a few counts. This chain links TRBV11-3 with TRBJ2-2, with 7 bases lining up with TRBD2. The CDR3 covers 15 residues. The V and J ends lost 5 bases and 4 bases, in that order; junction bases with no gene match: 7. In germline, CDR1 is SGHNT, CDR2 YENEEA. The CDR3 region has the DNA TGTGCCAGCAGCCCGGGAGGAGTCGGCACCGGGGAGCTGTTTTTT. This encodes CASSPGGVGTGELFF.

The rearrangement joins TRBV23-1 to TRBJ2-7; maybe TRBD1 (6 bases). TRBV23-1 is recorded as an ORF, its role being uncertain. The germline V and J ends were trimmed by 5 bases and 7 bases, with 15 bases remaining between them. CDR3 size: 13 residues. Written as DNA, the CDR3 is TGCGCCAGCAGTGCCCAGGGGATGTGGGAGCAGTACTTC. The encoded protein is CASSAQGMWEQYF.

This rearrangement joins TRBV19 to TRBJ1-5; D gene unclear. The CDR3 covers 15 residues. From germline, CDR1 is LNHDA and CDR2 SQIVND (reference sequence). Trimming removed 6 bases from V and 2 bases from J, with 14 bases in between. CDR3 nucleotide sequence: TGTGCCAGTAGCGGTGGGGAATTGGGCAATCAGCCCCAGCATTTT. Translating gives CASSGGELGNQPQHF.